These 25 T cell receptor beta chains originate from one sample sequenced in a study of blood T cell repertoires in COVID-19. Measured with immunoSEQ multiplex PCR; TCRdb has only the in-frame clones, and not every one. The data show about 35,000 clones, roughly four fifths seen once. Material for sequencing was peripheral blood. The source is a man of 80 years or more with active or convalescent COVID-19.

The chain uses TRBV7-9 and TRBJ2-3; D gene uncertain. This CDR3 spans 15 amino acids. The V end lost 1 base, the J end lost 2 bases, and 10 bases lay between the germline ends. Per the germline V gene, CDR1 is SEHNR and CDR2 is FQNEAQ (reference sequence). CDR3 nucleotides: TGTGCCAGCAGCTTAGGACTTCAGAACACAGATACGCAGTATTTT. This translates into CASSLGLQNTDTQYF.

This clone was observed a single time. The chain links TRBV29-1 to TRBJ1-1; TRBD1 is a possible D gene (5 bases). The CDR3 is 12 amino acids. V shed 7 bases and J shed 4 bases, with 13 bases lying between them. Germline V gives CDR1 SQVTM, CDR2 ANQGSEA. Written as DNA, the CDR3 is TGCAGCGCCCCCGGGGGGGGCACTGAAGCTTTCTTT. Translation gives CSAPGGGTEAFF.

The rearrangement links TRBV7-8 to TRBJ2-7; D is ambiguous. The V end was cut by 1 base, the J end by 0 bases, with 10 bases between. The CDR3 has 15 residues. From germline, CDR1 is SGHVS and CDR2 FQNEAQ. CDR3: CASSLGPASSYEQYF. The CDR3 bases are TGTGCCAGCAGCTTAGGTCCCGCCAGCTCCTACGAGCAGTACTTC.

This sequence joins TRBV6-5 and TRBJ1-5, with TRBD1 matching 7 bases. The V gene end was trimmed by 5 bases and the J gene end by 3 bases; junction bases not matched to a gene: 7. The germline CDR1 and CDR2 sequences are MNHEY and SVGAGI. The CDR3 contains 15 residues. This chain's CDR3 is CASSRSGTANQPQHF. CDR3 in DNA: TGTGCCAGCAGTCGCTCCGGGACAGCCAATCAGCCCCAGCATTTT.

V and J are TRBV6-5 and TRBJ1-2; D possibly corresponds to TRBD1 (5 bases). CDR3 length: 15 residues. Trimming removed 8 bases from V and 2 bases from J, with 18 bases in between. Germline V gene sequence: CDR1 MNHEY, CDR2 SVGAGI. The chain's CDR3 is CASGTGGIINYGYTF. The CDR3 nucleotides read TGTGCCAGCGGTACCGGGGGTATTATAAACTATGGCTACACCTTC.

The V gene is TRBV27, the J gene TRBJ2-5, with 7 positions matching TRBD1. The CDR3 has 15 residues. With 5 bases clipped from V and 4 bases from J, the junction kept 10 bases outside the gene matches. Germline CDR1 is MNHEY and CDR2 is SMNVEV (reference sequence). The CDR3 loop reads CASSARTGQPETQYF. CDR3 nucleotide sequence: TGTGCCAGCAGTGCCCGGACAGGACAACCAGAGACCCAGTACTTC.

The V and J genes are TRBV11-2 and TRBJ2-7, with 9 nucleotides matching TRBD1. This CDR3 contains 16 residues. The V segment lost 2 bases and the J segment 4 bases; nucleotides outside the gene matches: 9. Per the germline V gene, CDR1 is SGHAT and CDR2 is FQNNGV. The CDR3 bases are TGTGCCAGCAGCTTAAGTACAGGGACAGGGCAGTACGAGCAGTACTTC. The encoded protein is CASSLSTGTGQYEQYF.

The chain couples TRBV28 to TRBJ2-7; TRBD2 is a possible D gene (5 bases). V shed 6 bases and J shed 4 bases, with 10 bases lying between them. The CDR3 contains 12 residues. The V gene's germline CDR1 is MDHEN and CDR2 SYDVKM. For the CDR3, the DNA is TGTGCCAGCAGAACAAGCGGATACGAGCAGTACTTC. Its protein product is CASRTSGYEQYF.

The chain recombines TRBV2 with TRBJ1-5; D perhaps matches TRBD1 (6 bases). The CDR3 runs 15 residues. CDR1 and CDR2 (germline): SNHLY, FYNNEI. V lost 8 bases and J lost 0, with 14 bases in between. CDR3 in amino acids: CASSQDRSSNQPQHF. In nucleotides, the CDR3 is TGTGCCAGCTCCCAGGACAGAAGTAGCAATCAGCCCCAGCATTTT.

This clone was detected only once. The rearrangement links TRBV24-1 to TRBJ2-3, with a weak D call TRBD1 (6 bases). Germline V lookup: CDR1 KGHDR, CDR2 SFDVKD. CDR3 length: 13 residues. V gave up 10 bases and J gave up 1 base, with 11 bases separating them. The CDR3, as DNA: TGTGCCACACAGGGTCCTGGCACAGATACGCAGTATTTT. Encoded protein: CATQGPGTDTQYF.

The CDR3 reads CASMGRTGGSNQPQHF. CDR3 coding DNA: TGTGCCAGTATGGGCAGGACAGGGGGTTCCAATCAGCCCCAGCATTTT. The chain joins TRBV19 to TRBJ1-5; 10 bases line up with TRBD1. The CDR3 loop spans 16 amino acids. Looked up from germline, CDR1 is LNHDA and CDR2 is SQIVND (reference sequence). V lost 7 bases to trimming and J lost 3 bases; unmatched junction nucleotides: 9.

The chain's CDR3 is CASSLSPTSRDTQYF. CDR3 nucleotides: TGTGCCAGCAGCTTAAGCCCCACTAGCCGGGATACGCAGTATTTT. The rearrangement links TRBV7-3 to TRBJ2-3; the D gene is possibly TRBD2 (6 bases). Germline-derived CDR1 and CDR2 are SGHTA and FQGTGA. V lost 1 base to trimming and J lost 6 bases, with 14 bases between them. CDR3 length: 15 residues.

The chain has TRBV5-1 and TRBJ2-1; 10 bases are a match to TRBD1. The CDR3 spans 17 residues. Unmatched junction bases numbered 14, after V lost 4 bases and J lost 7 bases. The germline V gene encodes CDR1 SGHRS and CDR2 YFSETQ. CDR3 bases: TGCGCCAGCAGCGTGGGAACGGGACAGGGGCCCCCGAATGAGCAGTTCTTC. Amino acid sequence: CASSVGTGQGPPNEQFF.

The genes are TRBV4-1 and TRBJ1-2; D not resolved. Per the germline V gene, CDR1 is MGHRA and CDR2 is YSYEKL. Trimming took 0 bases from V and 1 from J, leaving 12 bases between them. The CDR3 totals 16 residues. CDR3 loop: CASSQDGRRFNYGYTF. CDR3 coding DNA: TGCGCCAGCAGCCAAGATGGCCGGAGGTTTAACTATGGCTACACCTTC.

The J gene is TRBJ2-2, the V gene TRBV3-1 (or the pseudogene TRBV3-2); D might be TRBD2 (5 bases). Trimming shortened V by 1 base and J by 0 bases, and 9 bases separated the two germline ends. The length of the CDR3 is 16 residues. CDR1 LGHDT and CDR2 YNNKEL come from the germline V gene (reference sequence). The CDR3 DNA reads as TGTGCCAGCAGCCAAGGCCCGGGATCGAACACCGGGGAGCTGTTTTTT. It specifies CASSQGPGSNTGELFF.

J is TRBJ1-3 and V is TRBV6-5; 8 positions agree with TRBD1. CDR3 length: 14 residues. The J segment lost 7 bases and the V segment lost 5 bases, leaving 7 bases of the junction unmatched. Germline values: CDR1 MNHEY, CDR2 SVGAGI. CDR3 amino acids: CASSPQGAENTIYF. The CDR3 bases are TGTGCCAGCAGTCCTCAGGGGGCGGAGAACACCATATATTTT.

There are a few counts of this clone. The chain uses TRBV7-2 and TRBJ2-3; TRBD2 might be the D (6 bases). The germline V gene encodes CDR1 SGHTA and CDR2 FQGNSA. Between the trimmed V and J ends, which lost 5 bases and 0 bases, there was a span of 12 bases. The CDR3 loop spans 15 amino acids. The CDR3 region is CASSARRVSTDTQYF. The CDR3 region has the DNA TGTGCCAGCAGCGCTAGGAGGGTTAGCACAGATACGCAGTATTTT.

This clone appeared a few times. The chain combines TRBV7-2 with TRBJ1-1, with D unclear. Germline values: CDR1 SGHTA, CDR2 FQGNSA. The V gene lost 0 bases and the J gene lost 4 bases, with 9 bases spanning the gap. This CDR3 comprises 14 residues. The CDR3 DNA sequence: TGTGCCAGCAGCTTAGCCAGTTTTCGCACTGAAGCTTTCTTT. Protein sequence: CASSLASFRTEAFF. Variable domain in full (rest from reference TRBV7-2 and TRBJ1-1): GAGVSQSPSNKVTEKGKDVELRCDPISGHTALYWYRQSLGQGLEFLIYFQGNSAPDKSGLPSDRFSAERTGGSVSTLTIQRTQQEDSAVYLCASSLASFRTEAFFGQGTRLTVV.

The rearrangement joins TRBV6-2 or TRBV6-3 to TRBJ1-1; D is perhaps TRBD1 (5 bases). The V and J ends lost 2 bases and 4 bases respectively, with 14 bases between them. Germline V gene data show CDR1 as MNHEY and CDR2 as SVGEGT. This CDR3 is 15 amino acids long. The CDR3 nucleotides are TGTGCCAGCAGTTACGGGGGAGGCGGCCGCACTGAAGCTTTCTTT. It yields the protein CASSYGGGGRTEAFF.

The chain links TRBV11-1 to TRBJ2-5, with D perhaps TRBD2 (6 bases). Looked up from germline, CDR1 is SGHAT and CDR2 is FQDESV (reference sequence). This CDR3 is built from 15 residues. The germline V and J ends were trimmed by 1 base and 5 bases, with 14 bases remaining between them. The CDR3 nucleotides read TGTGCCAGCAGCTTAGGGACTATAAGGGGCGAGACCCAGTACTTC. The encoded protein is CASSLGTIRGETQYF.

The CDR3 sequence is CASSPRPSYEQYF. The CDR3, as DNA: TGTGCCAGCAGTCCCCGTCCCTCTTACGAGCAGTACTTC. The J gene is TRBJ2-7, the V gene TRBV12-3 or TRBV12-4; D unclear. V gave up 5 bases and J gave up 4 bases, with 12 bases separating them. This CDR3 spans 13 amino acids.

The chain recombines TRBV6-5 with TRBJ1-6; 9 bases align to TRBD1. The germline V gene encodes CDR1 MNHEY and CDR2 SVGAGI. The CDR3 is made up of 14 amino acids. V dropped 6 bases and J dropped 10; count of bases not matched to a gene: 7. CDR3 amino acids: CASRPPGQGSPLHF. The CDR3 DNA reads TGTGCCAGCAGGCCCCCGGGACAGGGATCACCCCTCCACTTT.

V usage is TRBV4-3 and J usage is TRBJ1-1; D gene uncertain. CDR1 LGHNA and CDR2 YSLEER come from the germline V gene. The CDR3 contains 15 residues. The V end lost 4 bases, the J end lost 0 bases, and 12 bases lay between the germline ends. In nucleotides, the CDR3 is TGCGCCAGCAGCCCCAGGACTGGTTTGAACACTGAAGCTTTCTTT. Encoded protein: CASSPRTGLNTEAFF.

The J gene is TRBJ2-1, the V gene TRBV7-3, with TRBD2 identical over 7 bases. CDR3 length: 15 residues. J gave up 9 bases and V 3 bases, and 11 bases lay outside the gene matches. Germline V gene sequence: CDR1 SGHTA, CDR2 FQGTGA. The CDR3 nucleotides are TGTGCCAGCAGCTTTTATGGCGGGAGTGAGGGTGAGCAGTTCTTC. It translates to CASSFYGGSEGEQFF.

This sequence joins TRBV3-1 (or the pseudogene TRBV3-2) and TRBJ2-3, with D tentatively TRBD2 (6 bases). This CDR3 has 16 residues. The ends were cut back, 4 bases at V and 4 bases at J, with 18 bases in the middle. Germline V gene lookup returns CDR1 LGHDT and CDR2 YNNKEL (reference sequence). The CDR3 DNA is TGTGCCAGCAGCCCCGAACCGGGACTTCGGGCAGATACGCAGTATTTT. It translates to CASSPEPGLRADTQYF.